The clone carrying this T cell receptor beta chain was recorded at least ten times. What it binds is not known. This sample is part of a study of T cells after yellow fever vaccination. Study information: SMART-Seq v4 Ultra Low Input prepared libraries from low-cell fractions. Study observations and caveats: Post-booster repertoires again held most primary-vaccination clones (about 96% CD4, over 80% CD8). A weaker but faster secondary response was observed, peaking on day 5 versus 15.

The TCR cDNA carried a universal primer site and UMIs from 5'RACE template switching. TCRdb re-analysed the 5' RACE reads in MiXCR, keeping a single row per CDR3 protein. The sample lists around 350,000 distinct CDR3 sequences, roughly 12% seen once, with less than 20% in the top ten. The starting material was PBMCs, obtained on the day of the first yellow fever vaccination. The source of this sequence is a man between 18 and 35 years old who received the YFV17D yellow fever vaccine.

The DNA for the CDR3 is TGTGCCAGCAGTTTGACTAGCGAGGGGGAGACCCAGTACTTC. Translation gives CASSLTSEGETQYF. This chain uses TRBV12-3 or TRBV12-4 with TRBJ2-5; 8 positions match TRBD2. V lost 3 bases, J lost 5 bases, and 5 bases stayed unmatched. CDR3 length: 14 amino acids.